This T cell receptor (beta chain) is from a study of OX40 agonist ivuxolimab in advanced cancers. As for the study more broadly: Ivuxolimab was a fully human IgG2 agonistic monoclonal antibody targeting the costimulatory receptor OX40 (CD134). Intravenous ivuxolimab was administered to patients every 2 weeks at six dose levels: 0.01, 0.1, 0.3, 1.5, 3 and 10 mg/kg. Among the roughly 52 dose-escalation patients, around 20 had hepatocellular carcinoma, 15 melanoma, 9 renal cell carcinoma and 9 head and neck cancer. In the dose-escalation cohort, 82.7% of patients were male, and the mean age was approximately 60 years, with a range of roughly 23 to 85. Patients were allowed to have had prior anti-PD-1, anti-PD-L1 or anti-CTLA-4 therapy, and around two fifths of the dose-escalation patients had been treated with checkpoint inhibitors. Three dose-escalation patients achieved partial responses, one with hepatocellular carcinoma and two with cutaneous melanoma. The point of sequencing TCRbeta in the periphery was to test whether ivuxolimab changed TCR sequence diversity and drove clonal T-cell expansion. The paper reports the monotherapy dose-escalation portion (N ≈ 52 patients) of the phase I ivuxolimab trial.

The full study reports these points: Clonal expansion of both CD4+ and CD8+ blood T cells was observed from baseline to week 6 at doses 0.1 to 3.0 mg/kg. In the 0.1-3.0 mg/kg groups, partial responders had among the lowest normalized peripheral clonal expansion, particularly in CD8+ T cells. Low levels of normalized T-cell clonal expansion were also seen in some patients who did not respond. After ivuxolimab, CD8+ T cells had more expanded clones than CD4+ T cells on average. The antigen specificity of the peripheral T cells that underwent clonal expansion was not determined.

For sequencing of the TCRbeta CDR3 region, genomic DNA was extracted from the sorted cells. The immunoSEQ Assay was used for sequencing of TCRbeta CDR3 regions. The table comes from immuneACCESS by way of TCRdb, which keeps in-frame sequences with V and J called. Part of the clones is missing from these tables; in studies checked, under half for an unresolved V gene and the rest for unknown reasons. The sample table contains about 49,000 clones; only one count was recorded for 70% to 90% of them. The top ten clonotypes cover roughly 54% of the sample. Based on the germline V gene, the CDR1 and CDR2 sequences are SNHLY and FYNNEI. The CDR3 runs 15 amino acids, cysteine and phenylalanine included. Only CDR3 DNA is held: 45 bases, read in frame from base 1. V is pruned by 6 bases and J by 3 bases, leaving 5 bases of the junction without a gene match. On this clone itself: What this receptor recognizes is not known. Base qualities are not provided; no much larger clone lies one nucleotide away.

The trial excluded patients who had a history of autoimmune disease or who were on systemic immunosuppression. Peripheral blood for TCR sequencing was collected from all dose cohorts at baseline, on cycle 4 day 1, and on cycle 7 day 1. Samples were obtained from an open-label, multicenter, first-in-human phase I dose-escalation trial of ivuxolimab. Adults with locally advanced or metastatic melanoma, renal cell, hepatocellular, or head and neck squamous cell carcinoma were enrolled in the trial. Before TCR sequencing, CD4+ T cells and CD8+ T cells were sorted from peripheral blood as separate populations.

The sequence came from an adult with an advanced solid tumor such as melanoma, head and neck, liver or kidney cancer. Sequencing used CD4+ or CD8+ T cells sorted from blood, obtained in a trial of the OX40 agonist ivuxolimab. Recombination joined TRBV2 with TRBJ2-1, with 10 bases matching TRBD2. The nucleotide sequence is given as TGTGCCAGCAGAACTAGCGGGACAATCTACAATGAGCAGTTCTTC. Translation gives CASRTSGTIYNEQFF.